Given below is one T cell receptor beta chain in context. Its antigen is as yet unknown. The data were obtained in a study of OX40 agonist ivuxolimab in advanced cancers. Study summary: Intravenous ivuxolimab was administered to patients every 2 weeks at 0.01 to 10 mg/kg. Patients with hepatocellular carcinoma, melanoma, renal cell or head and neck cancer made up the dose-escalation patients. Findings of the study overall: At 0.1-3.0 mg/kg, partial responders had clonal expansion among the lowest observed.

Method: immunoSEQ multiplex PCR; TCRdb's copy keeps in-frame clones and lacks some. The sample has 74,000 or so clones; 90% to 95% are singletons. The length of the CDR3 is 14 residues. Germline trimming cut 6 bases from V and 4 bases from J; bases unmatched to any gene: 4. CDR1 MNHEY and CDR2 SVGAGI come from the germline V gene. Sequencing was performed on CD4+ or CD8+ T cells sorted from blood, taken in a trial of the OX40 agonist ivuxolimab. The V call is TRBV6-5, the J call TRBJ1-1; 11 bases fit TRBD1. This TCR was recovered from an adult with an advanced solid tumor such as melanoma, head and neck, liver or kidney cancer. The CDR3, as DNA: TGTGCCAGCAGAGGACAGGGGGCTTTCACTGAAGCTTTCTTT. It translates to CASRGQGAFTEAFF.